This T cell receptor beta chain appears in the sequencing data of a study of blood T cell repertoires in COVID-19. Overall study context: The cDNA or gDNA used as material had been derived from T cells, B-cell-depleted T cells, or PBMCs.

CDR3 length: 15 residues. Germline assignment: CDR1 LNHDA and CDR2 SQIVND (reference sequence). V was pared by 2 bases and J by 14 bases, with 19 bases between. Sequencing was performed with immunoSEQ multiplex PCR; in TCRdb, only in-frame clones are kept and a portion is missing. The sample consists of 150,000 to 200,000 clones, 80% to 90% of them appearing once. This clone turned up a few times. This sequence joins TRBV19 and TRBJ1-6; possibly TRBD1 for D (5 bases). This sequence originates from an elderly woman with acute or convalescent COVID-19. The specimen was peripheral blood. The CDR3: CASSIRVDMGNTLHF. CDR3 nucleotides: TGTGCCAGTAGTATAAGGGTGGACATGGGGAACACCCTCCACTTT.